The 17 T cell receptor beta chains in this list originate from one sample, sequenced in a study of memory CD4+ T cells and cytomegalovirus serostatus. Single viable CD3+CD4+CD8-CD45RO+ cells were sorted as the memory CD4+ T cells. The protocol was immunoSEQ multiplex PCR, while the TCRdb copy is restricted to in-frame clones and leaves out a portion. The sample has around 41,000 clones; approximately 80% are singletons. The sample taken for sequencing was memory CD4+ T cells from blood. These receptors originate from an adult in good health and CMV-seronegative.

The gene calls are TRBV28 and TRBJ1-1, with D hard to call. In germline, CDR1 is MDHEN, CDR2 SYDVKM. The V end lost 6 bases, the J end lost 5 bases, and 16 bases lay between the germline ends. CDR3 length: 14 residues. In DNA form, the CDR3 reads TGTGCCAGCAGCCTCCCCAAGGTTGGGACTGAAGCTTTCTTT. It specifies CASSLPKVGTEAFF.

This chain links TRBV27 with TRBJ1-2; 8 nucleotides line up with TRBD1. This CDR3 has 15 amino acids. CDR1 MNHEY and CDR2 SMNVEV come from the germline V gene (reference sequence). V trimming: 7 bases; J trimming: 4 bases; junction bases outside the gene matches: 11. The CDR3 here is CASKSADRGAYGYTF. The DNA for the CDR3 is TGTGCCAGCAAGTCAGCCGACAGGGGAGCCTATGGCTACACCTTC.

The chain joins TRBV7-2 to TRBJ1-3; no reliable D call. Germline values: CDR1 SGHTA, CDR2 FQGNSA. V shed 3 bases and J shed 2 bases, with 8 bases lying between them. The CDR3 is made up of 14 amino acids. The CDR3 reads CASSFYGAGNTIYF. In DNA, the CDR3 is TGTGCCAGCAGCTTTTACGGGGCTGGAAACACCATATATTTT.

The chain carries TRBV5-6 and TRBJ1-2; D is undetermined. Deletions cut 7 bases from V and 3 bases from J, with 16 bases between. The CDR3 sequence is 14 residues long. The germline gives CDR1 SGHDT, CDR2 YYEEEE. CDR3 in amino acids: CASSNTGWDYGYTF. The CDR3 nucleotides read TGTGCCAGCTCCAACACGGGGTGGGACTATGGCTACACCTTC.

The CDR3 here is CASSPLGEQYF. CDR3 in DNA: TGTGCCAGCAGCCCCCTCGGGGAGCAGTACTTC. The chain joins TRBV7-9 to TRBJ2-7; D not certain. The germline V and J ends were trimmed by 5 bases and 7 bases, with 9 bases remaining between them. The CDR3 totals 11 residues. CDR1 SEHNR and CDR2 FQNEAQ come from the germline V gene (reference sequence).

V usage is TRBV2 and J usage is TRBJ2-1, with D tentatively TRBD1 (5 bases). The germline CDR1 and CDR2 sequences are SNHLY and FYNNEI. The CDR3 is 15 residues long. Trimming left V 4 bases short and J 6 bases short, with 16 bases between. As DNA, the CDR3 is TGTGCCAGCAGTGCGGCTAAGGGGCCGTTCAATGAGCAGTTCTTC. It specifies CASSAAKGPFNEQFF.

The sample holds one count of this clone. CDR3 bases: TGTGCCAGCAGCTTCGGGGGCGCCCTGGGGACCCAGTACTTC. It codes for CASSFGGALGTQYF. V usage is TRBV5-4 and J usage is TRBJ2-5; D is possibly TRBD1 or TRBD2 (6 bases each). CDR1 is SGHNT and CDR2 is YYREEE in the germline V gene (reference sequence). V was shortened by 2 bases and J by 7 bases, with 15 bases between the two germline ends. CDR3 size: 14 residues. The full variable domain, completed using reference TRBV5-4 and TRBJ2-5, is ETGVTQSPTHLIKTRGQQVTLRCSSQSGHNTVSWYQQALGQGPQFIFQYYREEENGRGNFPPRFSGLQFPNYSSELNVNALELDDSALYLCASSFGGALGTQYFGPGTRLLVL.

This clone has just one count. This chain connects TRBV28 to TRBJ2-7; 10 nucleotides align to TRBD2. Germline V lookup: CDR1 MDHEN, CDR2 SYDVKM. V trimming: 8 bases; J trimming: 6 bases; junction bases outside the gene matches: 13. This CDR3 region has 15 residues. CDR3 coding DNA: TGTGCCAGCGGTCTAGCGGGAGCCCAGGGTCTCGAGCAGTACTTC. It specifies CASGLAGAQGLEQYF.

J is TRBJ2-1 and V is TRBV25-1; 7 nucleotides agree with TRBD1. Germline V gene lookup returns CDR1 MGHDK and CDR2 SYGVNS. This CDR3 is 15 amino acids long. J lost 1 base, V lost 5 bases, and 5 bases had no gene match. Written as DNA, the CDR3 is TGTGCCAGCAGTCAGGGGGAGATTTCCTACAATGAGCAGTTCTTC. Its translation is CASSQGEISYNEQFF.

The chain carries TRBV6-1 and TRBJ1-4, with TRBD1 matching over 8 bases. There are 18 residues in the CDR3. The trim removed 4 bases at V and 0 bases at J, leaving 10 bases unmatched. CDR1 MNHNS and CDR2 SASEGT come from the germline V gene. For the CDR3, the DNA is TGTGCCAGCAGTGCAGGGGGCCTTAGCCGTGCAACTAATGAAAAACTGTTTTTT. This encodes CASSAGGLSRATNEKLFF.

This chain joins TRBV7-2 and TRBJ2-1; TRBD2 matches 10 bases. The CDR3 spans 16 residues. Trimming took 3 bases from V and 3 from J; bases not matched to a gene: 5. The germline gives CDR1 SGHTA, CDR2 FQGNSA. CDR3 sequence reads: CASSFGAGGLYNEQFF. The CDR3 nucleotides read TGTGCCAGCAGCTTCGGAGCGGGAGGGCTCTACAATGAGCAGTTCTTC.

The chain uses TRBV5-1 and TRBJ2-1, with D perhaps matching TRBD2 (5 bases). The V end lost 0 bases, the J end lost 8 bases, and 12 bases lay between the germline ends. Germline V gene sequence: CDR1 SGHRS, CDR2 YFSETQ. The CDR3 runs 14 residues. The CDR3 region is CASSLDPGSDEQFF. CDR3 DNA: TGCGCCAGCAGCTTGGATCCGGGTAGCGATGAGCAGTTCTTC.

This clone is categorized as medium-sized. This chain connects TRBV4-3 to TRBJ2-7, with D tentatively TRBD1 (5 bases). Trimming removed 1 base from V and 2 bases from J, with 9 bases in between. CDR1 is LGHNA and CDR2 is YSLEER in the germline V gene. CDR3 length equals 14 residues. The chain's CDR3 is CASSQGPGTYEQYF. The CDR3 region has the DNA TGCGCCAGCAGCCAAGGACCAGGGACCTACGAGCAGTACTTC.

The chain uses TRBV7-9 and TRBJ2-1; no clear D. CDR3 size: 13 residues. Germline CDR1 SEHNR, CDR2 FQNEAQ (reference sequence). The ends were cut back, 5 bases at V and 0 bases at J, with 5 bases in the middle. The CDR3 DNA sequence: TGTGCCAGCAGCACGTCCTCCTACAATGAGCAGTTCTTC. Translated, it gives CASSTSSYNEQFF.

The V gene is TRBV18, the J gene TRBJ2-5; possible D gene TRBD1, 5 bases. CDR1 KGHSH and CDR2 LQKENI come from the germline V gene. Trimming pared 0 bases from V and 3 bases from J, leaving 20 bases between. The CDR3 sequence is 18 residues long. This CDR3 reads CASSPPVGQGIEKETQYF. The DNA for the CDR3 is TGTGCCAGCTCACCACCGGTAGGGCAGGGTATCGAAAAAGAGACCCAGTACTTC.

This clone was counted once. V is TRBV9 and J is TRBJ1-3, with D unresolved. The CDR3 contains 13 residues. V lost 0 bases to trimming and J lost 8 bases, with 9 bases between them. Germline V gene data show CDR1 as SGDLS and CDR2 as YYNGEE. The CDR3 here is CASSVGEGDTIYF. CDR3 sequence (DNA): TGTGCCAGCAGCGTAGGGGAGGGAGACACCATATATTTT.

This chain connects TRBV9 to TRBJ2-1, with TRBD2 matching over 11 bases. The germline CDR1 and CDR2 sequences are SGDLS and YYNGEE. The V and J ends lost 1 base and 4 bases, in that order; junction bases with no gene match: 1. This CDR3 region has 15 residues. CDR3 nucleotides: TGTGCCAGCAGCGTAACTAGCGGGAGTTACAATGAGCAGTTCTTC. Its protein product is CASSVTSGSYNEQFF.